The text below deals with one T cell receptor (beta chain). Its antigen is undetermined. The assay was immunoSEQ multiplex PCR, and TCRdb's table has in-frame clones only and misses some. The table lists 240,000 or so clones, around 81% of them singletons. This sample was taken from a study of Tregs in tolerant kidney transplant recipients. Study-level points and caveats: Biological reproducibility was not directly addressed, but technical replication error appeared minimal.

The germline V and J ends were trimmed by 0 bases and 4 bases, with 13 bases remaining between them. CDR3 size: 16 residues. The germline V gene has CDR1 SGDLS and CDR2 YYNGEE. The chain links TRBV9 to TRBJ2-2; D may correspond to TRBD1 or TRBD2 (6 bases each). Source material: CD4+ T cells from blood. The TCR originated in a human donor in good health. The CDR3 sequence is CASSVVIGGVTGELFF. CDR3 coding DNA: TGTGCCAGCAGCGTAGTGATCGGGGGCGTCACCGGGGAGCTGTTTTTT.